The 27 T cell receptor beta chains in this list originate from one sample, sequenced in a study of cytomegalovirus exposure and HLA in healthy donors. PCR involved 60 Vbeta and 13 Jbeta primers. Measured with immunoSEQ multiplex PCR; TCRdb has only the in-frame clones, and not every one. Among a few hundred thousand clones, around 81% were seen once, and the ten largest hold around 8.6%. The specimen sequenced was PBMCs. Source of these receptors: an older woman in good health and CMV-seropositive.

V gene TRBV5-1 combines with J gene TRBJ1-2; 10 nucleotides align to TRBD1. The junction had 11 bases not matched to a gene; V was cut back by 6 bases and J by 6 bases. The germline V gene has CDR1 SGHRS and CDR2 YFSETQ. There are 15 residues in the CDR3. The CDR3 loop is CASTSLTGTGDGYTF. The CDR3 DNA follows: TGCGCCAGCACAAGCTTAACCGGGACAGGGGATGGCTACACCTTC.

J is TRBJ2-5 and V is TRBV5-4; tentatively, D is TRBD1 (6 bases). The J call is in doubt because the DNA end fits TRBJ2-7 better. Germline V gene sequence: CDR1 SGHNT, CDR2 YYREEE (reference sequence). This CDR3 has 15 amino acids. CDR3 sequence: CASSLEGHESYEQYF. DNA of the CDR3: TGTGCCAGCAGCTTGGAGGGACATGAATCCTACGAGCAGTACTTC.

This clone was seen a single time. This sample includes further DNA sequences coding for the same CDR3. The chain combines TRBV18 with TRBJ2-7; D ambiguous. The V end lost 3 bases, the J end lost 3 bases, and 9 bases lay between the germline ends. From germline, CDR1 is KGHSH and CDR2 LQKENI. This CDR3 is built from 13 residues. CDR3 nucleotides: TGTGCCAGCTCACCTGGGCAGAACTACGAGCAGTACTTC. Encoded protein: CASSPGQNYEQYF. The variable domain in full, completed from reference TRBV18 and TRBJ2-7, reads NAGVMQNPRHLVRRRGQEARLRCSPMKGHSHVYWYRQLPEEGLKFMVYLQKENIIDESGMPKERFSAEFPKEGPSILRIQQVVRGDSAAYFCASSPGQNYEQYFGPGTRLTVT.

CDR3 sequence reads: CASSFRTGASTEAFF. The CDR3 bases are TGTGCCAGCAGTTTTCGGACAGGGGCGAGCACTGAAGCTTTCTTT. The chain couples TRBV27 to TRBJ1-1; TRBD1 matches at 9 bases. CDR1 MNHEY and CDR2 SMNVEV come from the germline V gene (reference sequence). The ends lost 3 bases at V and 4 bases at J; junction bases unmatched: 6. The CDR3 totals 15 residues.

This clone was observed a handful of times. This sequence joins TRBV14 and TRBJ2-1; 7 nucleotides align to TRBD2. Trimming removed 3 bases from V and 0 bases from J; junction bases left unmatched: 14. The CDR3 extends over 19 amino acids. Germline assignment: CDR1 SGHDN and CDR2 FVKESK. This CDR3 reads CASSHLRLADTSSYNEQFF. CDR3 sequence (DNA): TGTGCCAGCAGCCATCTGAGGCTAGCGGATACCAGCTCCTACAATGAGCAGTTCTTC.

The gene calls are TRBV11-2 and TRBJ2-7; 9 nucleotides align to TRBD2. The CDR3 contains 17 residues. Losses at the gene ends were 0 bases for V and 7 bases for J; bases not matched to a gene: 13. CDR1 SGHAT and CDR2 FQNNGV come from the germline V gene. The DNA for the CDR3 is TGTGCCAGCAGCTTAGATCTGGTCGTAGCGGGAGTGATTGAGCAGTACTTC. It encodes CASSLDLVVAGVIEQYF.

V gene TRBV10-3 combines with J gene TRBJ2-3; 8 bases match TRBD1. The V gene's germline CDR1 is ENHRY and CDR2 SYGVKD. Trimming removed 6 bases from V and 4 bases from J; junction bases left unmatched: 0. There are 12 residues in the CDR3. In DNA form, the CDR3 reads TGTGCCATCAGGACAGGGGCAGATACGCAGTATTTT. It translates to CAIRTGADTQYF.

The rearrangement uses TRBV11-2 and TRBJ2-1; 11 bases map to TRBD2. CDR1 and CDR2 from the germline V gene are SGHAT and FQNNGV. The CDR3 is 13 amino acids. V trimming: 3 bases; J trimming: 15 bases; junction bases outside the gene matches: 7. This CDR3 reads CASSFASGRKLFF. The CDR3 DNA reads TGTGCCAGCAGCTTTGCTAGCGGGAGGAAATTGTTCTTC.

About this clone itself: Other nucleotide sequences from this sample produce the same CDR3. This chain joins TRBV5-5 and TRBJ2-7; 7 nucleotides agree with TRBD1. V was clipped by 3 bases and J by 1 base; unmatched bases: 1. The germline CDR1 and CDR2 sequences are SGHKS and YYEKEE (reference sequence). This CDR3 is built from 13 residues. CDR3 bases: TGTGCCAGCAGCTGGGGACAGTCCTACGAGCAGTACTTC. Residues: CASSWGQSYEQYF.

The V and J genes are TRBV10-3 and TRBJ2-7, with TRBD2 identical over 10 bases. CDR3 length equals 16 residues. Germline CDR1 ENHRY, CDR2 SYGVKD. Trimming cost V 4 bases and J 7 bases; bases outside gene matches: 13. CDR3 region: CAISGGYGLAGVEQYF. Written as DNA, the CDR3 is TGTGCCATCAGTGGAGGGTACGGGCTAGCGGGGGTAGAGCAGTACTTC.

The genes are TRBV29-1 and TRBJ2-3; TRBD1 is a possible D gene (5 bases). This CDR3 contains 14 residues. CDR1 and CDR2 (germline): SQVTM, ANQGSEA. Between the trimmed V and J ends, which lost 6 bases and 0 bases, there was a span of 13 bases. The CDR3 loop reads CSVGQGVSTDTQYF. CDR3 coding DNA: TGCAGCGTGGGCCAGGGCGTTAGCACAGATACGCAGTATTTT.

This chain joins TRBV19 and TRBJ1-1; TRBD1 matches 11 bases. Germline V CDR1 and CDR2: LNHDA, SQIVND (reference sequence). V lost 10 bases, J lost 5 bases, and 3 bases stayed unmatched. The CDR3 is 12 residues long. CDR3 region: CATGQGATEAFF. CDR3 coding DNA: TGTGCCACCGGACAGGGGGCAACTGAAGCTTTCTTT. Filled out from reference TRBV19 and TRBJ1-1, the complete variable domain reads DGGITQSPKYLFRKEGQNVTLSCEQNLNHDAMYWYRQDPGQGLRLIYYSQIVNDFQKGDIAEGYSVSREKKESFPLTVTSAQKNPTAFYLCATGQGATEAFFGQGTRLTVV.

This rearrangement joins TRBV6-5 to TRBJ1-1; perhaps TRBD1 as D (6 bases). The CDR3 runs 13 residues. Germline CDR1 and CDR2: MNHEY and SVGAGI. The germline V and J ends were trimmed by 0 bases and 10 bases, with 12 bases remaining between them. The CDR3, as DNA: TGTGCCAGCAGTTACTCCGGGATAGGGGGAGCTTTCTTT. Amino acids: CASSYSGIGGAFF.

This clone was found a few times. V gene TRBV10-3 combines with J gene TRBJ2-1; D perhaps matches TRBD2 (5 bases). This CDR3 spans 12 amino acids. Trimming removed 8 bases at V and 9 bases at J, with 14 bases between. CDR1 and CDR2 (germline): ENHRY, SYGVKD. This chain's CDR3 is CAIAGIGGEQFF. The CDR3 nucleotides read TGTGCCATCGCCGGAATCGGAGGTGAGCAGTTCTTC.

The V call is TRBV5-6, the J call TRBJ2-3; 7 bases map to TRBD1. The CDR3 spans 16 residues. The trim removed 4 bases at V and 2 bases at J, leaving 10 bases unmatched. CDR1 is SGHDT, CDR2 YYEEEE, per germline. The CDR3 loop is CASSQTGTAYTDTQYF. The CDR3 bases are TGTGCCAGCAGCCAGACCGGGACAGCGTACACAGATACGCAGTATTTT.

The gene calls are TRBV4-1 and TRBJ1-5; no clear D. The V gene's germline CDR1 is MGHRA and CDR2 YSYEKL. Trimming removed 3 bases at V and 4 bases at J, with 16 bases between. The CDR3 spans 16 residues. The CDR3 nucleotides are TGCGCCAGCAGCCACCCCCCCGGTGGACTAAATCAGCCCCAGCATTTT. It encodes CASSHPPGGLNQPQHF.

The CDR3 loop reads CASRAGIGTHREQYF. Written as DNA, the CDR3 is TGTGCCAGCCGTGCCGGTATAGGGACACATCGAGAGCAGTACTTC. The rearrangement uses TRBV6-5 and TRBJ2-7, with D possibly matching TRBD1 (6 bases). CDR3 size: 15 residues. V was shortened by 8 bases and J by 7 bases, with 24 bases between the two germline ends. Germline CDR1 is MNHEY and CDR2 is SVGAGI.

As DNA, the CDR3 is TGTGCCAGTAGTTACGACAGGGATGGGGGAGATACGCAGTATTTT. Encoded protein: CASSYDRDGGDTQYF. V is TRBV19 and J is TRBJ2-3; 7 bases fit TRBD1. The germline V gene encodes CDR1 LNHDA and CDR2 SQIVND (reference sequence). This CDR3 contains 15 residues. Trimming at V came to 5 bases and at J to 5 bases, leaving 10 bases not matched to a gene.

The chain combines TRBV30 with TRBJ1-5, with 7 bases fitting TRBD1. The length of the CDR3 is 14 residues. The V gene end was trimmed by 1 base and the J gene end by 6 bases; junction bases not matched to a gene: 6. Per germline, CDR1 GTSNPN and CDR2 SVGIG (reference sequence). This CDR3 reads CAWSGQGVFQPQHF. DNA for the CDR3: TGTGCCTGGAGTGGACAGGGAGTTTTTCAGCCCCAGCATTTT. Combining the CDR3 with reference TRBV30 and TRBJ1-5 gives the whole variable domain SQTIHQWPATLVQPVGSPLSLECTVEGTSNPNLYWYRQAAGRGLQLLFYSVGIGQISSEVPQNLSASRPQDRQFILSSKKLLLSDSGFYLCAWSGQGVFQPQHFGDGTRLSIL.

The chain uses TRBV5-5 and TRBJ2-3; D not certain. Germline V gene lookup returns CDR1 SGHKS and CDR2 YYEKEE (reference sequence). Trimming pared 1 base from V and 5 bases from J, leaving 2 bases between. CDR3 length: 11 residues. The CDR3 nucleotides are TGTGCCAGCAGCTTGCAAGATACGCAGTATTTT. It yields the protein CASSLQDTQYF.

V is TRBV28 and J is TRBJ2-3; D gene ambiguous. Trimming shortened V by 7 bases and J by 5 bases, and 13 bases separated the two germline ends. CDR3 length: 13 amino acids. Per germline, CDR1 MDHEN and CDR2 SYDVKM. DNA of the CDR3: TGTGCCAGCAACCGACCTGGGCGAGATACGCAGTATTTT. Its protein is CASNRPGRDTQYF.

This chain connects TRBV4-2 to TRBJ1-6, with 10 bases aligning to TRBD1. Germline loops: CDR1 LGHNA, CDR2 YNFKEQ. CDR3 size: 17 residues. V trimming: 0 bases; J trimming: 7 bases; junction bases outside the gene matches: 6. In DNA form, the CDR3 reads TGTGCCAGCAGCCAAGAGACAGGGGGCGTCAGGAATTCACCCCTCCACTTT. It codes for CASSQETGGVRNSPLHF.

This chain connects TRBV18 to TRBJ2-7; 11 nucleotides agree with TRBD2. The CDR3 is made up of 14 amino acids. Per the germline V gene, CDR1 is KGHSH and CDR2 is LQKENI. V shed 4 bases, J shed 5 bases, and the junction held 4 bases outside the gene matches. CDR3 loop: CASSRSGRADEQYF. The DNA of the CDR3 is TGTGCCAGCTCACGTAGCGGGAGGGCCGACGAGCAGTACTTC.

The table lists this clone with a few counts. The DNA for the CDR3 is TGTGCCAGCAGCGCAACTTTCGGGACTAGCGTTACCGGGGAGCTGTTTTTT. This translates into CASSATFGTSVTGELFF. The gene calls are TRBV11-1 and TRBJ2-2; TRBD2 matches at 10 bases. The V and J ends lost 5 bases and 5 bases, in that order; junction bases with no gene match: 11. This CDR3 is built from 17 residues. Germline-derived CDR1 and CDR2 are SGHAT and FQDESV (reference sequence).

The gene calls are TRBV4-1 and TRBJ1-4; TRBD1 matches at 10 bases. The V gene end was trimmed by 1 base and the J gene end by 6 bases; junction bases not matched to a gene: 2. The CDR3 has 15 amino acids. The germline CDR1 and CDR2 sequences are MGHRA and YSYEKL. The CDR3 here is CASSQAGTGDEKLFF. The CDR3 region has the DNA TGCGCCAGCAGCCAAGCCGGGACAGGGGATGAAAAACTGTTTTTT.

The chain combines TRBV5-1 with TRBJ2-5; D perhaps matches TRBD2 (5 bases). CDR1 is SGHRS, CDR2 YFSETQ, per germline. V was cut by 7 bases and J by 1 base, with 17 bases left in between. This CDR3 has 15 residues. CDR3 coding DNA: TGCGCCAGCGCCGCAGCTCCGGGAACCCAAGAGACCCAGTACTTC. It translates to CASAAAPGTQETQYF.

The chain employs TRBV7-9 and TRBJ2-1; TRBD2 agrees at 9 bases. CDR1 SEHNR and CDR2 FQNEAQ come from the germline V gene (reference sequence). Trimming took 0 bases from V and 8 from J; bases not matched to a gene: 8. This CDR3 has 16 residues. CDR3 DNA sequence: TGTGCCAGCAGCTTAGCCCTAGCGGGAAGGGGGGATGAGCAGTTCTTC. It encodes CASSLALAGRGDEQFF. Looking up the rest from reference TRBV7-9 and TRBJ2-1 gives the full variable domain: DTGVSQNPRHKITKRGQNVTFRCDPISEHNRLYWYRQTLGQGPEFLTYFQNEAQLEKSRLLSDRFSAERPKGSFSTLEIQRTEQGDSAMYLCASSLALAGRGDEQFFGPGTRLTVL.